Sequencing of this T cell receptor beta chain was carried out in a study of cytomegalovirus exposure and HLA in healthy donors. The study, taken as a whole, reports: In all likelihood, a cluster of highly shared sequence variants was a sequencing artifact. A previous analysis found most TCR beta V segments productive roughly 87% or roughly 30% of the time.

The CDR3 length is 17 residues. V was clipped by 2 bases and J by 2 bases; unmatched bases: 9. Germline values: CDR1 KGHSH, CDR2 LQKENI. Concerning this clone itself: Its specificity is not known.

The primer mix had 60 Vbeta and 13 Jbeta primers. The method was immunoSEQ multiplex PCR; TCRdb's version includes in-frame clones alone and lacks a portion of them. The sample has about 250,000 clones, 65% to 85% seen once. The sample taken for sequencing was PBMCs. This rearrangement joins TRBV18 to TRBJ2-3, with 8 bases aligning to TRBD1. This clonotype was sampled from a female donor in good health and CMV-seronegative. The CDR3 sequence is CASSPTPGTGPTDTQYF. CDR3 nucleotide sequence: TGTGCCAGCTCACCAACGCCCGGGACAGGACCCACAGATACGCAGTATTTT.